These 30 T cell receptor beta chains were sequenced from one sample in a study of T cell responses to AZD1222 COVID-19 vaccine (dated by TCRdb to the early 2020s). Sample time point, as interpreted from the label and publication: baseline before first vaccination. Libraries were constructed by the immunoSEQ multiplex PCR assay. The table was pulled from immuneACCESS by TCRdb, which kept in-frame rearrangements only. Such tables lose some clones; where checked, under half of the loss comes from unresolved V genes, and the rest has no known cause. The sample's records list over 120,000 clones. About 2.3% of the sample belongs to the ten largest clones. The sequenced material came from peripheral blood. The source is an adult in good health.

This chain uses TRBV4-2 with TRBJ2-7, with D uncertain. Trimming removed 1 base at V and 3 bases at J, with 7 bases between. CDR3 length: 13 amino acids. Germline V gene sequence: CDR1 LGHNA, CDR2 YNFKEQ. The CDR3 is CASSQGRDYEQYF. CDR3 sequence (DNA): TGTGCCAGCAGCCAAGGAAGGGACTACGAGCAGTACTTC.

J is TRBJ1-4 and V is TRBV25-1, with D maybe TRBD1 (5 bases). Looked up from germline, CDR1 is MGHDK and CDR2 is SYGVNS. The ends were cut back, 2 bases at V and 2 bases at J, with 9 bases in the middle. CDR3 length: 15 residues. CDR3 sequence: CASSEIRGTNEKLFF. The CDR3 bases are TGTGCCAGCAGTGAAATTCGGGGGACTAATGAAAAACTGTTTTTT. Variable domain in full (rest from reference TRBV25-1 and TRBJ1-4): EADIYQTPRYLVIGTGKKITLECSQTMGHDKMYWYQQDPGMELHLIHYSYGVNSTEKGDLSSESTVSRIRTEHFPLTLESARPSHTSQYLCASSEIRGTNEKLFFGSGTQLSVL.

The CDR3 nucleotides are TGTGCCTGGCTACACCGACATGGTTCCCACAGGCCCACTGAAGCTTTCTTT. As protein: CAWLHRHGSHRPTEAFF. The V gene is TRBV30, the J gene TRBJ1-1; perhaps TRBD1 as D (5 bases). The CDR3 is 17 residues long. Germline values: CDR1 GTSNPN, CDR2 SVGIG (reference sequence). Trimming took off 5 bases at V and 4 bases at J, with 26 bases between the two ends.

As concerns this clone: The same CDR3 also results from other DNA sequences found in this sample. The CDR3 nucleotides are TGTGCCAGCTCACCTCAGGGAGGGGGCGACCAGCCCCAGCATTTT. Amino acid sequence: CASSPQGGGDQPQHF. The V call is TRBV18, the J call TRBJ1-5; 7 nucleotides match TRBD1. The CDR3 loop spans 15 amino acids. From germline, CDR1 is KGHSH and CDR2 LQKENI. Unmatched junction bases numbered 9, after V lost 3 bases and J lost 7 bases. The variable domain in full, with the rest retrieved from reference TRBV18 and TRBJ1-5, is NAGVMQNPRHLVRRRGQEARLRCSPMKGHSHVYWYRQLPEEGLKFMVYLQKENIIDESGMPKERFSAEFPKEGPSILRIQQVVRGDSAAYFCASSPQGGGDQPQHFGDGTRLSIL.

V is TRBV7-6 and J is TRBJ1-3; TRBD1 matches 7 bases. CDR1 is SGHVS and CDR2 is FNYEAQ in the germline V gene. Trimming at V came to 1 base and at J to 3 bases, leaving 3 bases not matched to a gene. The CDR3 length is 15 residues. The CDR3: CASSLERGHGNTIYF. The CDR3 nucleotides read TGTGCCAGCAGCTTAGAAAGGGGGCATGGAAACACCATATATTTT. Full variable domain (outside the CDR3, taken from reference TRBV7-6 and TRBJ1-3): GAGVSQSPRYKVTKRGQDVALRCDPISGHVSLYWYRQALGQGPEFLTYFNYEAQQDKSGLPNDRFSAERPEGSISTLTIQRTEQRDSAMYRCASSLERGHGNTIYFGEGSWLTVV.

V usage is TRBV19 and J usage is TRBJ1-2, with TRBD1 as a possible D gene (6 bases). CDR1 and CDR2 (germline): LNHDA, SQIVND (reference sequence). Trimming removed 6 bases from V and 4 bases from J, with 12 bases in between. The CDR3 is 13 residues long. The CDR3 nucleotides are TGTGCCAGTAGCTTACAGGGATTCTATGGCTACACCTTC. Translation: CASSLQGFYGYTF.

The chain combines TRBV27 with TRBJ2-1; weak D call: TRBD1 (5 bases). The CDR3 runs to 16 residues. Germline loops: CDR1 MNHEY, CDR2 SMNVEV (reference sequence). Trimming took 3 bases from V and 0 from J, leaving 12 bases between them. CDR3 bases: TGTGCCAGCAGTTTCACAGGCCCAAGCTCCTACAATGAGCAGTTCTTC. Amino acid sequence: CASSFTGPSSYNEQFF.

The gene calls are TRBV27 and TRBJ1-6; D is unresolved. The V gene's germline CDR1 is MNHEY and CDR2 SMNVEV (reference sequence). This CDR3 region has 12 residues. Trimming left V 7 bases short and J 9 bases short, with 10 bases between. CDR3 sequence: CASTNGISPLHF. As DNA, the CDR3 is TGTGCCAGCACCAATGGGATTTCACCCCTCCACTTT.

This CDR3 is CASSLTRAEAFF. The CDR3 DNA is TGTGCCAGCAGTTTAACTCGGGCTGAAGCTTTCTTT. This chain uses TRBV6-5 with TRBJ1-1; no firm D call. This CDR3 is 12 amino acids long. With 4 bases removed from V and 6 bases from J, the gap between germline ends came to 9 bases. Germline V gene data show CDR1 as MNHEY and CDR2 as SVGAGI.

This chain uses TRBV4-3 with TRBJ2-5; D not resolved. Trimming took off 4 bases at V and 7 bases at J, with 13 bases between the two ends. Germline-derived CDR1 and CDR2 are LGHNA and YSLEER. The CDR3 spans 13 residues. The CDR3 spells CASSPGPVGTQYF. Written as DNA, the CDR3 is TGCGCCAGCAGCCCAGGCCCCGTAGGGACCCAGTACTTC.

This chain links TRBV6-5 with TRBJ2-6, with no clear D. Trimming pared 0 bases from V and 2 bases from J, leaving 5 bases between. Germline loops: CDR1 MNHEY, CDR2 SVGAGI. This CDR3 region has 15 residues. In DNA form, the CDR3 reads TGTGCCAGCAGTTACTCGAGGCCTGGGGCCAACGTCCTGACTTTC. It is translated as CASSYSRPGANVLTF.

Of note for this clone: The sample holds other DNA sequences that translate to the same CDR3. The chain has TRBV19 and TRBJ1-2; TRBD1 matches at 7 bases. Germline V CDR1 and CDR2: LNHDA, SQIVND (reference sequence). Trimming cost V 4 bases and J 4 bases; bases outside gene matches: 6. The CDR3 has 14 amino acids. The CDR3 DNA reads as TGTGCCAGTAGTACACAGGGGACTCTCTATGGCTACACCTTC. Translated: CASSTQGTLYGYTF.

The V and J genes are TRBV14 and TRBJ1-2, with 8 bases fitting TRBD1. V gave up 2 bases and J gave up 0 bases; unmatched junction bases: 2. The CDR3 totals 15 residues. CDR1 and CDR2 (germline): SGHDN, FVKESK. The CDR3: CASSQSTGANYGYTF. The CDR3 nucleotides read TGTGCCAGCAGCCAATCGACAGGGGCTAACTATGGCTACACCTTC.

The CDR3 protein is CASSPTEGRTSTYGYTF. The CDR3 coding sequence is TGTGCCAGCAGTCCCACCGAGGGACGGACTTCCACCTATGGCTACACCTTC. V usage is TRBV28 and J usage is TRBJ1-2, with a tentative D call TRBD1 (5 bases). Germline lookup yields CDR1 MDHEN and CDR2 SYDVKM. Trimming took off 5 bases at V and 4 bases at J, with 23 bases between the two ends. This CDR3 is 17 amino acids long.

The chain couples TRBV28 to TRBJ1-2, with D hard to call. This CDR3 contains 13 residues. CDR1 MDHEN and CDR2 SYDVKM come from the germline V gene. The CDR3 DNA is TGTTCTTCGCGGCAGGCGGCAAACTATGGCTACACCTTC. Protein product: CSSRQAANYGYTF.

The chain links TRBV28 to TRBJ1-4; no clear D. Trimming left V 10 bases short and J 5 bases short, with 17 bases between. CDR1 is MDHEN, CDR2 SYDVKM, per germline. This CDR3 is 14 amino acids long. The CDR3: CATLVSGKNEKLFF. CDR3 bases: TGTGCCACCTTAGTATCGGGGAAGAATGAAAAACTGTTTTTT.

The J gene is TRBJ2-5, the V gene TRBV30; tentatively, D is TRBD2 (5 bases). V dropped 2 bases and J dropped 1 base, with 8 bases sitting between them. Looked up from germline, CDR1 is GTSNPN and CDR2 is SVGIG (reference sequence). The CDR3 has 13 amino acids. The CDR3 nucleotides read TGTGCCTGGAGTCGGGGTAGCCAAGAGACCCAGTACTTC. This encodes CAWSRGSQETQYF.

V is TRBV5-1 and J is TRBJ2-5; tentatively, D is TRBD2 (5 bases). Germline V gene data show CDR1 as SGHRS and CDR2 as YFSETQ. The CDR3 extends over 18 amino acids. The germline V and J ends were trimmed by 0 bases and 2 bases, with 20 bases remaining between them. DNA for the CDR3: TGCGCCAGCAGCTTGGTCGGGGTACGTGGTTGGGAGCAAGAGACCCAGTACTTC. It encodes CASSLVGVRGWEQETQYF.

The V and J genes are TRBV5-1 and TRBJ2-3; no clear D. The CDR3 consists of 12 residues. V was shortened by 4 bases and J by 4 bases, with 7 bases between the two germline ends. The germline CDR1 and CDR2 sequences are SGHRS and YFSETQ. The CDR3 sequence: CASSHPADTQYF. DNA of the CDR3: TGCGCCAGCAGCCACCCAGCAGATACGCAGTATTTT.

The rearrangement joins TRBV5-1 to TRBJ1-4; 7 bases agree with TRBD1. Per germline, CDR1 SGHRS and CDR2 YFSETQ. The ends lost 4 bases at V and 7 bases at J; junction bases unmatched: 10. The length of the CDR3 is 15 residues. CDR3 sequence (DNA): TGCGCCAGCAGCGTCGAACCGGGACAGCTTGAAAAACTGTTTTTT. Its translation: CASSVEPGQLEKLFF.

Details on this clone: At one of its ends the junction is not consistent with the germline gene, which may arise from a read error. V gene TRBV4-1 combines with J gene TRBJ1-1; tentatively, D is TRBD1 (6 bases). CDR1 and CDR2 (germline): MGHRA, YSYEKL. The CDR3 has 12 residues. The chain's CDR3 is CASSQQLRQVSF. CDR3 in DNA: TGCGCCAGCAGCCAACAACTTCGACAGGTCTCCTTT.

The J gene is TRBJ1-2, the V gene TRBV12-2. TRBV12-2 corresponds to a pseudogene. This CDR3 is built from 13 residues. This CDR3 is CASRPPRTGSNTF. The DNA of the CDR3 is TGTGCAAGTCGCCCCCCGCGGACCGGGTCGAACACCTTC.

In DNA, the CDR3 is TGTGCCAGCAGGGTCTCCAAGGCGTACCAAGAGACCCAGTACTTC. It is translated as CASRVSKAYQETQYF. The chain has TRBV6-5 and TRBJ2-5, with D uncertain. CDR1 MNHEY and CDR2 SVGAGI come from the germline V gene. The length of the CDR3 is 15 residues. The germline V and J ends were trimmed by 6 bases and 0 bases, with 14 bases remaining between them.

This rearrangement joins TRBV5-5 to TRBJ2-3, with 9 bases that match TRBD2. The CDR3 length is 16 residues. The germline CDR1 and CDR2 sequences are SGHKS and YYEKEE (reference sequence). After removal of 4 bases from V and 4 bases from J, the junction contained 10 bases not matched to a gene. CDR3 sequence: CASSLIAGAVSDTQYF. CDR3 bases: TGTGCCAGCAGCCTGATAGCGGGGGCGGTTTCAGATACGCAGTATTTT.

The chain is built from TRBV2 and TRBJ2-7; D is perhaps TRBD1 (6 bases). V dropped 5 bases and J dropped 3 bases, with 23 bases sitting between them. The CDR3 runs 17 residues. Germline CDR1 and CDR2: SNHLY and FYNNEI. The DNA of the CDR3 is TGTGCCAGCAGTCCACAACCCCCGGGACACCGAAACTACGAGCAGTACTTC. The encoded protein is CASSPQPPGHRNYEQYF.

This CDR3 reads CASSLLRTSSYEQYF. Here the CDR3 DNA reads TGTGCCAGCAGCCTACTCAGGACTAGCTCCTACGAGCAGTACTTC. The chain employs TRBV6-2 or TRBV6-3 and TRBJ2-7, with TRBD2 matching over 7 bases. The junction had 8 bases not matched to a gene; V was cut back by 6 bases and J by 0 bases. This CDR3 is built from 15 residues. Germline V CDR1 and CDR2: MNHEY, SVGEGT.

This chain links TRBV2 with TRBJ1-5; unclear D gene. V was shortened by 7 bases and J by 5 bases, with 15 bases between the two germline ends. This CDR3 comprises 14 residues. In germline, CDR1 is SNHLY, CDR2 FYNNEI. This CDR3 is CASTREGSDQPQHF. CDR3 sequence (DNA): TGTGCCAGCACCAGAGAGGGTTCCGATCAGCCCCAGCATTTT.

The V gene is TRBV6-5, the J gene TRBJ1-1; 7 bases match TRBD1. This CDR3 contains 15 residues. After removal of 6 bases from V and 1 base from J, the junction contained 8 bases not matched to a gene. CDR1 is MNHEY, CDR2 SVGAGI, per germline. CDR3 nucleotide sequence: TGTGCCAGCAGAGAGACAGGGCCTGCGAACACTGAAGCTTTCTTT. Encoded protein: CASRETGPANTEAFF.

V usage is TRBV5-1 and J usage is TRBJ2-1; D remains ambiguous. Germline CDR1 reads SGHRS; CDR2 reads YFSETQ. This CDR3 contains 13 residues. Between the trimmed V and J ends, which lost 0 bases and 10 bases, there was a span of 11 bases. CDR3 region: CASSLVQGGEQFF. The DNA for the CDR3 is TGCGCCAGCAGCTTGGTGCAAGGCGGCGAGCAGTTCTTC.

The chain links TRBV7-9 to TRBJ2-3, with D possibly being TRBD2 (6 bases). V was shortened by 0 bases and J by 6 bases, with 13 bases between the two germline ends. Per the germline V gene, CDR1 is SEHNR and CDR2 is FQNEAQ (reference sequence). The CDR3 has 15 residues. CDR3 protein: CASSLAGGAGDTQYF. CDR3 in DNA: TGTGCCAGCAGCTTAGCGGGCGGGGCTGGCGATACGCAGTATTTT.